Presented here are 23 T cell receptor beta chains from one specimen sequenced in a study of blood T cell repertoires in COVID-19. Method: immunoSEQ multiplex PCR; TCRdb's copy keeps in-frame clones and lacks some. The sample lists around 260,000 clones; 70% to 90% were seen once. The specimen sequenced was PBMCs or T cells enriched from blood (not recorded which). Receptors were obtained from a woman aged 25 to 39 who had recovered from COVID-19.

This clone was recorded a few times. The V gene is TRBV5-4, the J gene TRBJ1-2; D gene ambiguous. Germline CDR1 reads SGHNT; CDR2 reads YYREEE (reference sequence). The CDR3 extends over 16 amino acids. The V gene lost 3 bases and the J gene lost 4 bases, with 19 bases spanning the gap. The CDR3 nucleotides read TGTGCCAGCAGCTCGACTTTGACACTACGGGGCTATGGCTACACCTTC. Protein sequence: CASSSTLTLRGYGYTF.

The CDR3: CASSESTRQHEQYF. Here the CDR3 DNA reads TGCGCCAGCAGTGAGTCGACTCGACAGCACGAGCAGTACTTC. V and J are TRBV10-2 and TRBJ2-7; TRBD1 is a possible D gene (5 bases). V lost 0 bases, J lost 5 bases, and 11 bases lay in between. Looked up from germline, CDR1 is WSHSY and CDR2 is SAAADI. The CDR3 has 14 amino acids.

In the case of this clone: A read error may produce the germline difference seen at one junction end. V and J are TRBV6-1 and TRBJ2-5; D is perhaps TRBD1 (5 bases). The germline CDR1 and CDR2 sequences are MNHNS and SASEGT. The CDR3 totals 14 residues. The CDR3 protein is CASREGAIVETQYF. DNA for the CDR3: TGTGCCAGCAGGGAAGGGGCAATTGTGGAGACCCAGTACTTC.

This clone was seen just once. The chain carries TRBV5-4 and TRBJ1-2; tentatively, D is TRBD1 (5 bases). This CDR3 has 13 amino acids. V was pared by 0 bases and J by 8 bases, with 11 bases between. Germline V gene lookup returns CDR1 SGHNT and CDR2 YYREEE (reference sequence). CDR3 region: CASSLAGGRGYTF. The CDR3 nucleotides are TGTGCCAGCAGCTTGGCCGGGGGTCGAGGCTACACCTTC.

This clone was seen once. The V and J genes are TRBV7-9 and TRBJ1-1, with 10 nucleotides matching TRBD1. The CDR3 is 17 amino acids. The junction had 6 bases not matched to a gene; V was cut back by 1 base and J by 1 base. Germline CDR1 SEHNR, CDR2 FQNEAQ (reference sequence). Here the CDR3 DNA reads TGTGCCAGCAGCTTAGTCCCGGGACAGGGGCCGAACACTGAAGCTTTCTTT. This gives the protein CASSLVPGQGPNTEAFF.

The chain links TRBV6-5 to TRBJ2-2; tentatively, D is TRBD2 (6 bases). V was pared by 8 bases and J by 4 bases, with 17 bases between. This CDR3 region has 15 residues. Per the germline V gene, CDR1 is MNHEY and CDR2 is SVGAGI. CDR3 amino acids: CASRRDPGFTGELFF. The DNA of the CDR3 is TGTGCCAGCCGGCGGGACCCCGGGTTCACCGGGGAGCTGTTTTTT.

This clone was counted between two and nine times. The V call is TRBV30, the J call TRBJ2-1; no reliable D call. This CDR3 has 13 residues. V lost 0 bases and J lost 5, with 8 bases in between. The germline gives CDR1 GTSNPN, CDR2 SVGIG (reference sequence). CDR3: CAWSVTSHNEQFF. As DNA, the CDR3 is TGTGCCTGGAGTGTCACTTCCCACAATGAGCAGTTCTTC. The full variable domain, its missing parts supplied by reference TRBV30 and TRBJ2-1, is SQTIHQWPATLVQPVGSPLSLECTVEGTSNPNLYWYRQAAGRGLQLLFYSVGIGQISSEVPQNLSASRPQDRQFILSSKKLLLSDSGFYLCAWSVTSHNEQFFGPGTRLTVL.

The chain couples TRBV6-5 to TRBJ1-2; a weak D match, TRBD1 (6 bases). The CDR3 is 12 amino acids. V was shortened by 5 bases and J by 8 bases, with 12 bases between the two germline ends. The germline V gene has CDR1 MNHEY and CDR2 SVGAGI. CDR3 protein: CASSKQGLGYTF. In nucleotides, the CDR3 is TGTGCCAGCAGTAAACAGGGTTTGGGCTACACCTTC.

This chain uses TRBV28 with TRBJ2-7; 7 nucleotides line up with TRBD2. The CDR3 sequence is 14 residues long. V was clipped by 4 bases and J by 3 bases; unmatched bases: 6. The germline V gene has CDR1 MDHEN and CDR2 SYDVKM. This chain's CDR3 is CASSSGTIYYEQYF. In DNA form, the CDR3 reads TGTGCCAGCAGTTCCGGGACTATCTACTACGAGCAGTACTTC.

The CDR3 DNA reads as TGTGCCACCACAAACGAAATAAACACTGAAGCTTTCTTT. Protein product: CATTNEINTEAFF. The genes are TRBV28 and TRBJ1-1; D not certain. The CDR3 has 13 amino acids. CDR1 and CDR2 (germline): MDHEN, SYDVKM. Between the trimmed V and J ends, which lost 10 bases and 2 bases, there was a span of 14 bases.

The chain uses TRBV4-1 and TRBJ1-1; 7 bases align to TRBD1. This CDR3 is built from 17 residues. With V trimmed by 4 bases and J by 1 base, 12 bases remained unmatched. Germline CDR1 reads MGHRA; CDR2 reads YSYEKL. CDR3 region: CASSLKTPTGTNTEAFF. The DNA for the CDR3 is TGCGCCAGCAGCCTCAAGACCCCGACAGGGACGAACACTGAAGCTTTCTTT.

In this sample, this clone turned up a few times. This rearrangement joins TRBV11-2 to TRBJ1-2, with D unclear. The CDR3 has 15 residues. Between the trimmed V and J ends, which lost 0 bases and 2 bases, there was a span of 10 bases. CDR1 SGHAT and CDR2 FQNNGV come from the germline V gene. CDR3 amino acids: CASSLDQTRNYGYTF. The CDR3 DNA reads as TGTGCCAGCAGCTTAGACCAGACACGGAACTATGGCTACACCTTC.

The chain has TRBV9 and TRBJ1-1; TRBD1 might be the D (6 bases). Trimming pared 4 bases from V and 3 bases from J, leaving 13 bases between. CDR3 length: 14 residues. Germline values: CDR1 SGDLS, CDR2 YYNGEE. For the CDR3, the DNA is TGTGCCAGCAGCCCCAGGACAGCCTACACTGAAGCTTTCTTT. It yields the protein CASSPRTAYTEAFF.

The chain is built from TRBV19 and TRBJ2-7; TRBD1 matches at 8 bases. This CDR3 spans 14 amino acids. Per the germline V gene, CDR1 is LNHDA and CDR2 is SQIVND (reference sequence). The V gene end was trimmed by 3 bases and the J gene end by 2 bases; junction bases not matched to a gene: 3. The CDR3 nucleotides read TGTGCCAGTAGTATCGGCAGGGGGCCCTACGAGCAGTACTTC. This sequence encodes CASSIGRGPYEQYF.

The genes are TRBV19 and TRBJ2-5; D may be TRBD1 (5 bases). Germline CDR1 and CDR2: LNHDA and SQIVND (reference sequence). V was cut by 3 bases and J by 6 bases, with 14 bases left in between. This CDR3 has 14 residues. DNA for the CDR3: TGTGCCAGTAGTATGGGTAACGACAGACAGACCCAGTACTTC. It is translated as CASSMGNDRQTQYF.

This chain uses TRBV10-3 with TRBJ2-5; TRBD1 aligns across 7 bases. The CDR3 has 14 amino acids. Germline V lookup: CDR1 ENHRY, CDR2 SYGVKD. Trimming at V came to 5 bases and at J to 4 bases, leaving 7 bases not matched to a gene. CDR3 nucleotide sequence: TGTGCCATCAGTAGACAGGGCCGGGGAGAGACCCAGTACTTC. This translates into CAISRQGRGETQYF.

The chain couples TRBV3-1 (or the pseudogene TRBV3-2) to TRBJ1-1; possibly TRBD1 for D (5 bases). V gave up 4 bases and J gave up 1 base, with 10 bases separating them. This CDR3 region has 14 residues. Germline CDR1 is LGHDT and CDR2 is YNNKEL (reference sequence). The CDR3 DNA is TGTGCCAGCAGCCGCGACAGTACGAACACTGAAGCTTTCTTT. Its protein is CASSRDSTNTEAFF.

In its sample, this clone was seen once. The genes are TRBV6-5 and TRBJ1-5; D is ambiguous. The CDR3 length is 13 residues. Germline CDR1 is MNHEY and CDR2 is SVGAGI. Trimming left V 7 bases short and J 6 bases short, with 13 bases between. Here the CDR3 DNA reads TGTGCCAGCAAATCCCCCAGTGGTCAGCCCCAGCATTTT. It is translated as CASKSPSGQPQHF.

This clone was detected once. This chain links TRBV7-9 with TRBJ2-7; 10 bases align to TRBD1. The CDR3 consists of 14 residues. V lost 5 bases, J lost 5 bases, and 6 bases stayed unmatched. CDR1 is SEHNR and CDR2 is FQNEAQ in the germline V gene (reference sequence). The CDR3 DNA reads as TGTGCCAGCAGCGAACCCGGGACAGGGGACGAGCAGTACTTC. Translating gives CASSEPGTGDEQYF.

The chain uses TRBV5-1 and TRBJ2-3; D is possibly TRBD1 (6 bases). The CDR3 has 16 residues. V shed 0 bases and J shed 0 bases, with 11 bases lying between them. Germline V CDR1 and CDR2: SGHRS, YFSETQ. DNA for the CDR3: TGCGCCAGCAGCTTGGGGACAGACCTTAGCACAGATACGCAGTATTTT. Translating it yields CASSLGTDLSTDTQYF.

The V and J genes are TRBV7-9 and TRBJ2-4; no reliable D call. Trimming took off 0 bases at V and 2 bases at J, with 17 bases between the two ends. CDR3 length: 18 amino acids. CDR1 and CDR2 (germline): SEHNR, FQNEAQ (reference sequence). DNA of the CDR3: TGTGCCAGCAGCTTAGCCCTCTCGGTTGGTTCGTCCAAAAACATTCAGTACTTC. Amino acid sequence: CASSLALSVGSSKNIQYF.

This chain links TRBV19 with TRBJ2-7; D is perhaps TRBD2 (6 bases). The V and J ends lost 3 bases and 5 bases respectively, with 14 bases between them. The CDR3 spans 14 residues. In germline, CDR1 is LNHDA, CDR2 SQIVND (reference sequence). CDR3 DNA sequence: TGTGCCAGTAGTATGAAAGGAGGGAGGCACGAGCAGTACTTC. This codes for CASSMKGGRHEQYF. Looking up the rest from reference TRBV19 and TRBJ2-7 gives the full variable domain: DGGITQSPKYLFRKEGQNVTLSCEQNLNHDAMYWYRQDPGQGLRLIYYSQIVNDFQKGDIAEGYSVSREKKESFPLTVTSAQKNPTAFYLCASSMKGGRHEQYFGPGTRLTVT.

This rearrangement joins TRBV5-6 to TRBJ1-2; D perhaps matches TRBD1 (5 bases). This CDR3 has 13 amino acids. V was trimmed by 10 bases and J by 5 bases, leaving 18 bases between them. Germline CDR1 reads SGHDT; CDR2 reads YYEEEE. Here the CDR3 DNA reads TGTGCCTCCACGTTGGGGGGGGAATATGGCTACACCTTC. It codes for CASTLGGEYGYTF.